This TCR beta chain was captured in a study of blood T cell repertoires in COVID-19. Study-level information: There were acute and convalescent COVID-19 samples, and they came from the United States, Italy and Spain. Sources were T cells, B-cell-depleted T cells, or PBMCs; the material itself was cDNA or gDNA.

As processed by the authors: Reference gene primer amplification gave nucleated cell count estimates. Assay used: immunoSEQ multiplex PCR; TCRdb lists only in-frame clones, some missing. The DNA was the basis for D and trimming; V, J and clone size are from that table. The repertoire holds fewer than 85,000 clones, with 80% to 90% as singletons. CDR3 size: 12 residues. In germline, CDR1 is MNHEY, CDR2 SVGEGT. Trimming pared 5 bases from V and 1 base from J, leaving 2 bases between. V and J are TRBV6-2 or TRBV6-3 and TRBJ2-2; D unclear. The sequence came from a man aged 45-65 years with active COVID-19. The sequenced sample consisted of peripheral blood. The CDR3 loop is CASSRNTGELFF. The CDR3 DNA sequence: TGTGCCAGCAGTCGGAACACCGGGGAGCTGTTTTTT.